A selection of T cell receptor beta chains follows, all from one sample in a study of T cell responses to AZD1222 COVID-19 vaccine. This table comes from immunoSEQ multiplex PCR, and its TCRdb copy is limited to in-frame clones, with some not included. This sample yields approximately 89,000 clones, of which about 88% are seen a single time; 13% belongs to the top ten. Source: peripheral blood, taken on day 0 of AZD1222 vaccination. These receptors came from an adult in good health. CDR3s include the opening cysteine and the closing phenylalanine or tryptophan. D genes are given only for firm matches. Clone size is given for some rows only: seen once, a few or many times, or a class if the clone is expanded.

j_gene | abundance | len | d_gene | v_gene | CDR3nt | CDR3aa
TRBJ1-4 | . | 14 | . | TRBV5-1 | TGCGCCAGCAGCGTAGGGGAAGGTAATGAAAAACTGTTTTTT | CASSVGEGNEKLFF
TRBJ2-1 | once | 15 | . | TRBV5-1 | TGCGCCAGCAGCTTGGACGGACAGCCGCACAATGAGCAGTTCTTC | CASSLDGQPHNEQFF
TRBJ1-1 | . | 11 | . | TRBV20-1 | TGCAGTGCATGGTTGAACACTGAAGCTTTCTTT | CSAWLNTEAFF
TRBJ1-2 | . | 17 | . | TRBV19 | TGTGCCAGTAGTATAATTTCGGCAGGCCAGCAGGGCTATGGCTACACCTTC | CASSIISAGQQGYGYTF
TRBJ2-3 | . | 16 | . | TRBV19 | TGTGCCAGTAGTATTACAGGGGAGGACGGCACAGATACGCAGTATTTT | CASSITGEDGTDTQYF
TRBJ1-1 | . | 15 | . | TRBV4-2 | TGTGCCAGCAGCCAAGTCACAGACGAGAACACTGAAGCTTTCTTT | CASSQVTDENTEAFF
TRBJ1-2 | few | 17 | . | TRBV27 | TGTGCCAGCAGCCCTAACCGACAGGCCAATGTCGAGAATGGCTACACCTTC | CASSPNRQANVENGYTF
TRBJ1-2 | . | 13 | . | TRBV6-2/TRBV6-3 | TGTGCCAGCAGTCCGGGGATCAGGTATGGCTACACCTTC | CASSPGIRYGYTF
TRBJ1-6 | . | 15 | . | TRBV3-1/TRBV3-2 | TGTGCCAGCAGCCAAGACCCCGCAGGGGAATCACCCCTCCACTTT | CASSQDPAGESPLHF
TRBJ2-6 | . | 16 | . | TRBV19 | TGTGCCAGTAGTATCGGCGAGGCTCTGGAGGCCAACGTCCTGACTTTC | CASSIGEALEANVLTF
TRBJ1-1 | . | 15 | . | TRBV28 | TGTGCCAGCAGTTTACTCGATGGGGGGAACACTGAAGCTTTCTTT | CASSLLDGGNTEAFF
TRBJ1-3 | few | 13 | . | TRBV6-5 | TGTGCCAGCATCCGGGGAAGGGGAAACACCATATATTTT | CASIRGRGNTIYF
TRBJ2-5 | . | 16 | TRBD2 | TRBV5-1 | TGCGCCAGCAGCTTGGATGTAGCGGGGGTTGGGGAGACCCAGTACTTC | CASSLDVAGVGETQYF
TRBJ2-7 | . | 14 | . | TRBV4-3 | TGCGCCAGCAGCCAAGCGCTGGAGGGCTCCGAGCAGTACTTC | CASSQALEGSEQYF
TRBJ2-7 | . | 15 | TRBD1 | TRBV11-2 | TGTGCCAGCAGCCTCCGGACAGGGGCCCCCTACGAGCAGTACTTC | CASSLRTGAPYEQYF
TRBJ1-1 | few | 12 | . | TRBV6-5 | TGTGCCAGCAGTTACAAGAACACTGAAGCTTTCTTT | CASSYKNTEAFF
TRBJ1-2 | . | 13 | . | TRBV5-1 | TGCGCCAGCAGCGATGATAGTAACTATGGCTACACCTTC | CASSDDSNYGYTF
TRBJ1-2 | once | 17 | TRBD1 | TRBV5-1 | TGCGCCAGCAGCTTGGCGGCAGGGGGCACGGATTACTATGGCTACACCTTC | CASSLAAGGTDYYGYTF
TRBJ1-1 | . | 14 | . | TRBV7-9 | TGTGCCAGCAGCTTCCATCAGGGGAGCACTGAAGCTTTCTTT | CASSFHQGSTEAFF
TRBJ2-2 | . | 15 | TRBD2 | TRBV5-1 | TGCGCCAGCAGCCCTCTAGCGGGGGACACCGGGGAGCTGTTTTTT | CASSPLAGDTGELFF
TRBJ1-5 | . | 14 | TRBD1 | TRBV6-5 | TGTGCCAGCAGCCTGACAGGGGGCAAACAGCCCCAGCATTTT | CASSLTGGKQPQHF
TRBJ1-5 | . | 13 | TRBD1 | TRBV10-3 | TGTGCCATTGGACAGGGGGCCAATCAGCCCCAGCATTTT | CAIGQGANQPQHF
TRBJ1-2 | . | 14 | TRBD1 | TRBV30 | TGTGCCTGGAGAGGGACAGGGGGCTCTGGAGGCTACACCTTC | CAWRGTGGSGGYTF
TRBJ1-1 | . | 16 | TRBD1 | TRBV7-2 | TGTGCCAGCAGCCCGCGGACAGGGGGCCGGAACACTGAAGCTTTCTTT | CASSPRTGGRNTEAFF
TRBJ2-7 | . | 14 | TRBD1 | TRBV18 | TGTGCCAGCTCACCCGGGACAGGGATCTACGAGCAGTACTTC | CASSPGTGIYEQYF
TRBJ2-3 | . | 15 | TRBD2 | TRBV6-5 | TGTGCCAGCAGTTACTGGCGGGGGGCGACAGATACGCAGTATTTT | CASSYWRGATDTQYF
TRBJ2-5 | . | 15 | TRBD1 | TRBV18 | TGTGCCAGCTCACGACTGGACAGGGTCGGGGAGACCCAGTACTTC | CASSRLDRVGETQYF
TRBJ1-2 | . | 15 | TRBD1 | TRBV4-3 | TGCGCCAGCAGCCAGTCGACAGGGATGATGGGAGGCTACACCTTC | CASSQSTGMMGGYTF
TRBJ2-5 | . | 14 | TRBD1 | TRBV7-2 | TGTGCCAGCAGCCCTCGGACAGGGGAAGAGACCCAGTACTTC | CASSPRTGEETQYF
TRBJ1-1 | . | 14 | . | TRBV6-6 | TGTGCCAGCACCTGGGGCGGAATGAACACTGAAGCTTTCTTT | CASTWGGMNTEAFF
TRBJ1-5 | few | 15 | TRBD1 | TRBV30 | TGTGCCTGGAGTTTAGGGACAGGGGTGAGTCAGCCCCAGCATTTT | CAWSLGTGVSQPQHF
TRBJ1-5 | . | 15 | . | TRBV6-1 | TGTGCCAGCAGTGAATTGGACGGCTTGGATCAGCCCCAGCATTTT | CASSELDGLDQPQHF
TRBJ2-1 | . | 15 | TRBD1 | TRBV5-4 | TGTGCCAGCAGCTCGGGGACAGGGGGGTACAATGAGCAGTTCTTC | CASSSGTGGYNEQFF
TRBJ2-5 | . | 17 | . | TRBV6-2/TRBV6-3 | TGTGCCAGCAGCCCCCCCGTCCCCCTACTATCGGACGAGACCCAGTACTTC | CASSPPVPLLSDETQYF
TRBJ1-5 | . | 15 | TRBD1 | TRBV4-3 | TGCGCCAGCAGGGGGACAGTCTATAGCAATCAGCCCCAGCATTTT | CASRGTVYSNQPQHF
TRBJ1-3 | . | 15 | . | TRBV19 | TGTGCCAGTAGTCCGACAGCGAGCTCTGGAAACACCATATATTTT | CASSPTASSGNTIYF